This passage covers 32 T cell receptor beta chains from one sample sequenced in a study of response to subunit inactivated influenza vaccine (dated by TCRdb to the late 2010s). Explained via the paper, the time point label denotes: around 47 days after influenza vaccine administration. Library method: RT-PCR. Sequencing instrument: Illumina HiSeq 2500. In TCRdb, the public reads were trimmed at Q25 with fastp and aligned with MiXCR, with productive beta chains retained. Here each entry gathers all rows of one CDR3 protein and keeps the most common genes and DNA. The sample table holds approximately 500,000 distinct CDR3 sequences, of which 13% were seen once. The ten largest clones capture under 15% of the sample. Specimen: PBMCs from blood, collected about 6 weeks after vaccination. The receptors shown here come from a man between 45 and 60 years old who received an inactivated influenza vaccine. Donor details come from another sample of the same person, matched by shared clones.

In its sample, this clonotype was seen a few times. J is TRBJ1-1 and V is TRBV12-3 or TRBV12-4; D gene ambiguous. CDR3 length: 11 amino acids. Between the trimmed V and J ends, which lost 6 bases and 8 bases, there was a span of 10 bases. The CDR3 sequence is CASSLTLEAFF. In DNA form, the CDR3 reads TGTGCCAGCAGCCTAACCCTGGAAGCTTTCTTT.

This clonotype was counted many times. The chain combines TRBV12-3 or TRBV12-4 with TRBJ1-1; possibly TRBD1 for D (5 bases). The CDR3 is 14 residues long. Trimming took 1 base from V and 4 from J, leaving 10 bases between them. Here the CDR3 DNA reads TGTGCCAGCAGTTTAGGGGGCCGGGGCACTGAAGCTTTCTTT. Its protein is CASSLGGRGTEAFF.

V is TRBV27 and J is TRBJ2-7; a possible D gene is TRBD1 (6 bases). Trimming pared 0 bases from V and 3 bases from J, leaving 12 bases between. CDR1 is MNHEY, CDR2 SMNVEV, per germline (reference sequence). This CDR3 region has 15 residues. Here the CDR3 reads CASSLSAGANYEQYF. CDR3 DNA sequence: TGTGCCAGCAGTTTATCTGCAGGGGCGAACTACGAGCAGTACTTC.

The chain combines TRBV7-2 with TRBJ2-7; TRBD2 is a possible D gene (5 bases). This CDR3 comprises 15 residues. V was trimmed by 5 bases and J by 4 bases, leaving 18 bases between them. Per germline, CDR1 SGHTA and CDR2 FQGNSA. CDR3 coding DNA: TGTGCCAGCAGCCCGCCCCGGGTACTAGTGTACGAGCAGTACTTC. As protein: CASSPPRVLVYEQYF.

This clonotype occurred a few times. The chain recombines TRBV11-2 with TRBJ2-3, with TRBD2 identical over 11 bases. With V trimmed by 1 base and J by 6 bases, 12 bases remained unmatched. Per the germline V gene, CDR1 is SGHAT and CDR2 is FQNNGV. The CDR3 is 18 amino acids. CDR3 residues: CASSLVQLAGVQWDTQYF. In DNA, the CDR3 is TGTGCCAGCAGCTTAGTCCAACTAGCGGGAGTCCAGTGGGATACGCAGTATTTT.

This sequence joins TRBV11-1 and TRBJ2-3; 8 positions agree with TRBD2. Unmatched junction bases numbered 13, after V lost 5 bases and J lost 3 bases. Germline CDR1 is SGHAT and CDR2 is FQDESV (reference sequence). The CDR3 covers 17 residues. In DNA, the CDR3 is TGTGCCAGCAGCATGCGGTCACTAGCGGTGAGGACAGATACGCAGTATTTT. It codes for CASSMRSLAVRTDTQYF.

The DNA of the CDR3 is TGCGCCAGCAGACAGGGGGCCTTGAACACTGAAGCTTTCTTT. As protein: CASRQGALNTEAFF. V is TRBV5-1 and J is TRBJ1-1; 9 nucleotides match TRBD1. Unmatched junction bases numbered 2, after V lost 5 bases and J lost 0 bases. The CDR3 contains 14 residues. Germline loops: CDR1 SGHRS, CDR2 YFSETQ.

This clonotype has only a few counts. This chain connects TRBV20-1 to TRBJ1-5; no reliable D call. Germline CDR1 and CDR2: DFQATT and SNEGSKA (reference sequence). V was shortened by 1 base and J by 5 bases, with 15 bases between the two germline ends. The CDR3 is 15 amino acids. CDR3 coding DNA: TGCAGTGCTAGAGCATCGGGGAGGAGGGATCAGCCCCAGCATTTT. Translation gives CSARASGRRDQPQHF.

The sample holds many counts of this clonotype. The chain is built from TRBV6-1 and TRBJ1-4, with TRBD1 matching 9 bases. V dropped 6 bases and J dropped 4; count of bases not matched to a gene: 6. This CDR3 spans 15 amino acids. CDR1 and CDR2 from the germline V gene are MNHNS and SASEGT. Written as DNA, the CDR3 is TGTGCCAGCAGCCGGGGGACAGGGAGTAATGAAAAACTGTTTTTT. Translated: CASSRGTGSNEKLFF.

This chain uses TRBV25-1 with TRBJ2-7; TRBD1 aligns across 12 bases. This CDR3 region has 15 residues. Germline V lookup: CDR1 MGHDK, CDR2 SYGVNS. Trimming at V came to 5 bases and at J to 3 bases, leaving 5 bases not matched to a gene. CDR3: CASSRGQGAFYEQYF. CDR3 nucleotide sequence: TGTGCCAGCAGTCGGGGACAGGGGGCGTTCTACGAGCAGTACTTC.

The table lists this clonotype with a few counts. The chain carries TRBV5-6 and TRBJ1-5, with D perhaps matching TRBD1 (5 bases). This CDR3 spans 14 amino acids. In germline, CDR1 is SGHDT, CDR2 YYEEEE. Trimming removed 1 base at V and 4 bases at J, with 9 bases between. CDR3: CASSLRQLNQPQHF. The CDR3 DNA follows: TGTGCCAGCAGCTTGAGACAGCTAAATCAGCCCCAGCATTTT.

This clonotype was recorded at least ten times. The CDR3 protein is CASTPRYNEQFF. Here the CDR3 DNA reads TGTGCCAGCACCCCCAGGTACAATGAGCAGTTCTTC. This chain links TRBV12-3 or TRBV12-4 with TRBJ2-1; the D is unclear. The CDR3 extends over 12 amino acids. V lost 7 bases and J 4 bases, leaving 8 bases between the germline ends.

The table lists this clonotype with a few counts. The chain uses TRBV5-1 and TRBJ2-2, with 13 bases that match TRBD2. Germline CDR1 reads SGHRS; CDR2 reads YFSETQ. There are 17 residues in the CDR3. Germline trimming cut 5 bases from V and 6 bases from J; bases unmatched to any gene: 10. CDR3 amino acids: CASRPGLAGNQAGELFF. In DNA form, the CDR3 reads TGCGCCAGCAGACCGGGACTAGCGGGGAACCAGGCCGGGGAGCTGTTTTTT.

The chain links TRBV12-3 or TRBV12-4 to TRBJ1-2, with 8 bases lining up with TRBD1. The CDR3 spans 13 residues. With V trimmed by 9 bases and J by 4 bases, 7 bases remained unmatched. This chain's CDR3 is CASTDREAYGYTF. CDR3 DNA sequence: TGTGCCAGTACGGACAGGGAAGCCTATGGCTACACCTTC.

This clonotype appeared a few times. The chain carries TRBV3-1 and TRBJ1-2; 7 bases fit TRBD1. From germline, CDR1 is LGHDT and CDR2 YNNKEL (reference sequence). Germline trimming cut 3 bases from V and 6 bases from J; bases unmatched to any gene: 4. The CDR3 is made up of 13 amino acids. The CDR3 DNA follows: TGTGCCAGCAGCCAGGGGGACAGTCATGGCTACACCTTC. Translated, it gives CASSQGDSHGYTF.

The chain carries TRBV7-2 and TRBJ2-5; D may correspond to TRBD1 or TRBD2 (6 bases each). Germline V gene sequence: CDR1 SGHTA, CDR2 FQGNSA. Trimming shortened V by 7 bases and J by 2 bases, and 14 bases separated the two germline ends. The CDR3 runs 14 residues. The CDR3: CASNPGGPQETQYF. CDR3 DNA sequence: TGTGCCAGCAACCCTGGGGGGCCTCAAGAGACCCAGTACTTC.

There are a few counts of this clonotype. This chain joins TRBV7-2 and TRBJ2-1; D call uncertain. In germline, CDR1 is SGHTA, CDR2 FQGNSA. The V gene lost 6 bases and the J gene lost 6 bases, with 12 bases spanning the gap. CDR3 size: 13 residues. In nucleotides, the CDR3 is TGTGCCAGCAGTTCATTTCCAAGCAATGAGCAGTTCTTC. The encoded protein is CASSSFPSNEQFF.

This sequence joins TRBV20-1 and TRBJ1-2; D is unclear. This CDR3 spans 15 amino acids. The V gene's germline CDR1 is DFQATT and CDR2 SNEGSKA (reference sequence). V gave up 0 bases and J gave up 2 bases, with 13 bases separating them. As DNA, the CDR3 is TGCAGTGCTAGAGATGGAGCGGGTTCCAACTATGGCTACACCTTC. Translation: CSARDGAGSNYGYTF.

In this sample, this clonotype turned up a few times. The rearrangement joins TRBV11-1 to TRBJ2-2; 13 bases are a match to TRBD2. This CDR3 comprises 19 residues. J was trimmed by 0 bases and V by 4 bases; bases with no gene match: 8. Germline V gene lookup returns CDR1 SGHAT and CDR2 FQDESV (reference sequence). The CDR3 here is CASSWTSGGFLANTGELFF. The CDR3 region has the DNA TGTGCCAGCAGCTGGACTAGCGGGGGCTTCCTCGCGAACACCGGGGAGCTGTTTTTT.

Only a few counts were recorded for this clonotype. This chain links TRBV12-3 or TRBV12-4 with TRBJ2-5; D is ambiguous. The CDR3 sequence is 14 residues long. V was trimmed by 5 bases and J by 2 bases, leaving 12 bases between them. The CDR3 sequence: CASSQSWGQETQYF. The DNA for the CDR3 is TGTGCCAGCAGTCAATCCTGGGGACAAGAGACCCAGTACTTC.

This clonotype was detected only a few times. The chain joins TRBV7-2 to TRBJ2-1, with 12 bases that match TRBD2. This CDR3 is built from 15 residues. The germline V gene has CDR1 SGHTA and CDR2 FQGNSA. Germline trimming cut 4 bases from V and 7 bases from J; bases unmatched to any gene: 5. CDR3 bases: TGTGCCAGCAGCTCCACTAGCGGGGGGCGGAATGAGCAGTTCTTC. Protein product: CASSSTSGGRNEQFF.

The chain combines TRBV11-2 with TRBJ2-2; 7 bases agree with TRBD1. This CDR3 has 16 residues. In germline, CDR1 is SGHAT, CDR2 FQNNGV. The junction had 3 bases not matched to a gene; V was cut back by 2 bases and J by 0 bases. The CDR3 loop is CASSLTTGPNTGELFF. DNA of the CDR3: TGTGCCAGCAGCTTAACGACAGGGCCGAACACCGGGGAGCTGTTTTTT.

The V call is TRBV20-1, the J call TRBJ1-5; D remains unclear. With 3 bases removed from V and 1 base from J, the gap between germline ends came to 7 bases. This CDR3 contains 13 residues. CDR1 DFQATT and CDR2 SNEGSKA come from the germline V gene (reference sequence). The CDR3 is CSASSVSNQPQHF. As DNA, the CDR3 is TGCAGTGCTAGTTCCGTGAGCAATCAGCCCCAGCATTTT.

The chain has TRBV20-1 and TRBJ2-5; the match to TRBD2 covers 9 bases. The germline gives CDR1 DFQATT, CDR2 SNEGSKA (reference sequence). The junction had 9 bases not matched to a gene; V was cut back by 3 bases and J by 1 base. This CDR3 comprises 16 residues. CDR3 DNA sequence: TGCAGTGCTAGGGGAATAGCGGGGGACCTCCAAGAGACCCAGTACTTC. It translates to CSARGIAGDLQETQYF.

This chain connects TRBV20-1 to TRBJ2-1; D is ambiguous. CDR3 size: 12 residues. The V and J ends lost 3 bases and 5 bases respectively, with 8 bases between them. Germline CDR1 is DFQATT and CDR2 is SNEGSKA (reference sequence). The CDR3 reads CSASYTNNEQFF. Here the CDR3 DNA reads TGCAGTGCTAGTTATACGAACAATGAGCAGTTCTTC.

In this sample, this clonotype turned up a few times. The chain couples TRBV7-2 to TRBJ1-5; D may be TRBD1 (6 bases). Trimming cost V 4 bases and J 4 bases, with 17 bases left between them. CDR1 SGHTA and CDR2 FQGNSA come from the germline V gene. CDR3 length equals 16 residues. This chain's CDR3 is CASSSHTGRVNQPQHF. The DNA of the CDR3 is TGTGCCAGCAGCTCGCATACAGGGCGGGTAAATCAGCCCCAGCATTTT.

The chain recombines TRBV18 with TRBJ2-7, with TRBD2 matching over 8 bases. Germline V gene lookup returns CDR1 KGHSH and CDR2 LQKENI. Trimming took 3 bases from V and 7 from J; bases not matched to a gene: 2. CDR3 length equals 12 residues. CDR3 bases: TGTGCCAGCTCACCGGGACTAGAAGAGCAGTACTTC. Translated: CASSPGLEEQYF.

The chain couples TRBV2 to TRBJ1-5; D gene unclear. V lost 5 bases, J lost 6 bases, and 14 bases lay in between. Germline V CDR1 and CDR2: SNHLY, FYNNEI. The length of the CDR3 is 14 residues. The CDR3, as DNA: TGTGCCAGCAGTAAAGGGCTAGAGGGTCAGCCCCAGCATTTT. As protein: CASSKGLEGQPQHF.

CDR3: CASSLTAGTGVYEQYF. The CDR3 DNA reads as TGCGCCAGCAGCTTGACCGCCGGGACAGGGGTCTACGAGCAGTACTTC. V is TRBV5-1 and J is TRBJ2-7; 10 nucleotides match TRBD1. The germline V gene has CDR1 SGHRS and CDR2 YFSETQ. Trimming removed 1 base from V and 3 bases from J; junction bases left unmatched: 7. The CDR3 length is 16 residues.

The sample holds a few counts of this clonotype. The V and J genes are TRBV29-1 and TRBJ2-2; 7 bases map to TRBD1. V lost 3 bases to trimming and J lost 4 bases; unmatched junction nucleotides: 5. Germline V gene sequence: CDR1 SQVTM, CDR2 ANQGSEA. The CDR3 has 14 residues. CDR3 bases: TGCAGCGTTGATGACAGGGACGGCACCGGGGAGCTGTTTTTT. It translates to CSVDDRDGTGELFF.

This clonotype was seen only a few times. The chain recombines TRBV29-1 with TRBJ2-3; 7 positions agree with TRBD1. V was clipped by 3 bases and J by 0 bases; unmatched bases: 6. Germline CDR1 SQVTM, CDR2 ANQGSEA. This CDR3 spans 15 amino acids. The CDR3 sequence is CSVEPQGISTDTQYF. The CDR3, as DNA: TGCAGCGTTGAGCCACAGGGGATTAGCACAGATACGCAGTATTTT.

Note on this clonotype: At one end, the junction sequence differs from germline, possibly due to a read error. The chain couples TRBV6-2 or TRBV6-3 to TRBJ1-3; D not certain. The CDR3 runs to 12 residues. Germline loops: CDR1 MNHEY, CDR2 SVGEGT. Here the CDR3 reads CASSPSGYTIYF. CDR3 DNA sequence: TGTGCCAGCAGCCCGAGTGGATACACCATATATTTT.